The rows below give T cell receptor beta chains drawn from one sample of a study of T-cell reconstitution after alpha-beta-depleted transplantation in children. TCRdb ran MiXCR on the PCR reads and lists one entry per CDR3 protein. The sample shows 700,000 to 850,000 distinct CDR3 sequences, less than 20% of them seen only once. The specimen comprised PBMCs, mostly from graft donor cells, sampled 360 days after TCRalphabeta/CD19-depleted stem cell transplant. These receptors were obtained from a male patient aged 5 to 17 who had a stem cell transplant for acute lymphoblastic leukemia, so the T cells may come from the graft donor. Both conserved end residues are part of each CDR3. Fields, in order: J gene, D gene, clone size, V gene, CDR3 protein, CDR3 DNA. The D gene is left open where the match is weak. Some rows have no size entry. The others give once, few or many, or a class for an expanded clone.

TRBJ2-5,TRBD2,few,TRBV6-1,CASYREVQYF,TGTGCCAGCTACCGGGAGGTCCAGTACTTC
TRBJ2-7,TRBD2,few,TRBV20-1,CSRASGGYEQYF,TGCTCCCGAGCTAGCGGGGGCTACGAGCAGTACTTC
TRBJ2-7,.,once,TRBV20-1,CSARGGGAFYEQYF,TGCAGTGCTAGAGGAGGTGGGGCGTTCTACGAGCAGTACTTC
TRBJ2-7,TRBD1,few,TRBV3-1,CASSQYIGTGDSYEQYF,TGTGCCAGCAGCCAATATATAGGGACAGGCGACTCCTACGAGCAGTACTTC
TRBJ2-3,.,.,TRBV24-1,CATSDPGTLPDTQYF,TGTGCCACCAGTGACCCAGGGACCTTACCAGATACGCAGTATTTT
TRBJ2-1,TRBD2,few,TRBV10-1,CASSDWTSGSDSYNEQFF,TGCGCCAGCAGTGATTGGACTAGCGGGAGTGATTCCTACAATGAGCAGTTCTTC
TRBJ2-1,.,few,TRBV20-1,CSAPRRNEQFF,TGCAGTGCCCCAAGGCGCAATGAGCAGTTCTTC
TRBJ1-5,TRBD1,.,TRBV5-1,CASSLGLTGSNQPQHF,TGCGCCAGCAGCTTGGGCTTGACAGGGAGCAATCAGCCCCAGCATTTT
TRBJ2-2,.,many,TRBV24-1,CATSDPTGNTGELFF,TGTGCCACCAGTGATCCGACAGGGAACACCGGGGAGCTGTTTTTT
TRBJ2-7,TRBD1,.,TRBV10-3,CAISRTGAYEQYF,TGTGCCATCAGTAGGACAGGGGCGTACGAGCAGTACTTC
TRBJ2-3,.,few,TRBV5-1,CASSPGDLTDTQYF,TGCGCCAGCAGCCCAGGGGACCTCACAGATACGCAGTATTTT
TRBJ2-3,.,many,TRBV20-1,CSAKHADTQYF,TGCAGTGCTAAACACGCGGATACGCAGTATTTT
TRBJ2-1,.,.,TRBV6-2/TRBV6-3,CASSPRQFF,TGTGCCAGCAGCCCACGGCAGTTCTTC
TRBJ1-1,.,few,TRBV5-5,CASSTEGGEAFF,TGTGCCAGCAGCACCGAGGGTGGGGAAGCTTTCTTT
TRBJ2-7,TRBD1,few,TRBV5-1,CASSQSGQGVGQYF,TGCGCCAGCAGCCAATCGGGACAGGGCGTTGGGCAGTACTTC
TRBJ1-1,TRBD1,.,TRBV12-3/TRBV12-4,CASSPDRGPGYEAFF,TGTGCCAGCAGTCCTGACAGGGGGCCGGGATATGAAGCTTTCTTT
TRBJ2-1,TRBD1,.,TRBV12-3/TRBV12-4,CASTRQGRVNEQFF,TGTGCCAGCACGAGACAGGGGAGAGTGAATGAGCAGTTCTTC
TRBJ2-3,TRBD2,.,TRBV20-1,CSATPFSGSTTQYF,TGCAGTGCTACCCCTTTTAGCGGGAGTACTACGCAGTATTTT
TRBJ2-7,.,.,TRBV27,CASSWGSQNSYEQYF,TGTGCCAGCAGTTGGGGGTCACAAAACTCCTACGAGCAGTACTTC
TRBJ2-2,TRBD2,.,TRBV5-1,CASLRLAGLGPGELFF,TGCGCCAGCCTCAGACTAGCGGGACTGGGCCCCGGGGAGCTGTTTTTT
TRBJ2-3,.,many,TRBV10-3,CAISVTDTQYF,TGTGCCATCAGTGTAACAGATACGCAGTATTTT
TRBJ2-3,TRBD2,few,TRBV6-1,CASSEVPGLAGLTDTQYF,TGTGCCAGCAGTGAAGTTCCGGGACTAGCGGGCCTAACAGATACGCAGTATTTT
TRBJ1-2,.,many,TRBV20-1,CSARDGLYGYTF,TGCAGTGCTAGAGATGGCCTCTATGGCTACACCTTC
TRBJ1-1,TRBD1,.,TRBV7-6,CASSQGQGFTEAFF,TGTGCCAGCAGCCAGGGACAGGGGTTTACTGAAGCTTTCTTT
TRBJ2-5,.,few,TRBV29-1,CSVDADDGTQYF,TGCAGCGTTGATGCAGATGATGGGACCCAGTACTTC
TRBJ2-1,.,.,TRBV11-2,CASSRRQRVSYNEQFF,TGTGCCAGCAGCCGCAGACAGCGGGTCTCCTACAATGAGCAGTTCTTC
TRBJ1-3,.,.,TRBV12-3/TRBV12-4,CASSLRPSSGNTIYF,TGTGCCAGCAGTTTACGGCCCAGTTCTGGAAACACCATATATTTT
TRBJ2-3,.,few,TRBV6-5,CASSYSANRGTDTQYF,TGTGCCAGCAGTTACTCGGCAAATCGCGGCACAGATACGCAGTATTTT
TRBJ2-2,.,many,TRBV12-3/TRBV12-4,CASSLFPGELFF,TGTGCCAGCAGTCTCTTTCCCGGGGAGCTGTTTTTT